Following are 10 T cell receptor beta chains from one sample sequenced in a study of cytomegalovirus exposure and HLA in healthy donors. This table comes from immunoSEQ multiplex PCR, and its TCRdb copy is limited to in-frame clones, with some not included. The data hold 160,000 or so clones, with around 90% observed a single time. The material sequenced was PBMCs. These receptors all stem from a man aged 18 to 35 in good health and CMV-seronegative.

This chain joins TRBV27 and TRBJ1-5; D not resolved. V was clipped by 5 bases and J by 7 bases, with 12 bases between them. The CDR3 spans 13 residues. Germline values: CDR1 MNHEY, CDR2 SMNVEV (reference sequence). The CDR3 nucleotides read TGTGCCAGCAGTATACGGGATACGCAGCCCCAGCATTTT. It codes for CASSIRDTQPQHF.

The chain combines TRBV28 with TRBJ1-5; possibly TRBD1 for D (6 bases). The length of the CDR3 is 18 residues. V was trimmed by 2 bases and J by 0 bases, leaving 17 bases between them. CDR1 and CDR2 from the germline V gene are MDHEN and SYDVKM. The CDR3 sequence is CASSLRGQKRYSNQPQHF. In DNA form, the CDR3 reads TGTGCCAGCAGTTTACGAGGACAGAAACGCTATAGCAATCAGCCCCAGCATTTT.

The J gene is TRBJ1-6, the V gene TRBV28, with 8 nucleotides matching TRBD1. The V gene end was trimmed by 1 base and the J gene end by 7 bases; junction bases not matched to a gene: 6. The CDR3 totals 16 residues. Looked up from germline, CDR1 is MDHEN and CDR2 is SYDVKM. The CDR3 reads CASSLLGTGTNSPLHF. The CDR3 DNA is TGTGCCAGCAGTTTATTGGGGACAGGAACAAATTCACCCCTCCACTTT.

The chain has TRBV19 and TRBJ2-7; the match to TRBD1 covers 7 bases. The V and J ends lost 3 bases and 3 bases, in that order; junction bases with no gene match: 8. Germline CDR1 reads LNHDA; CDR2 reads SQIVND (reference sequence). This CDR3 spans 15 amino acids. The CDR3 reads CASSINRDSDYEQYF. CDR3 DNA: TGTGCCAGTAGTATCAACCGGGACAGTGACTACGAGCAGTACTTC.

The chain joins TRBV6-6 to TRBJ1-2; TRBD1 is a possible D gene (6 bases). V was trimmed by 5 bases and J by 8 bases, leaving 21 bases between them. CDR1 is MNHNY and CDR2 is SVGAGI in the germline V gene (reference sequence). CDR3 length: 15 amino acids. This CDR3 reads CASSQLQTGIRGYTF. The CDR3 DNA is TGTGCCAGCAGTCAACTCCAGACAGGAATACGCGGCTACACCTTC.

The chain couples TRBV28 to TRBJ1-5; 8 nucleotides align to TRBD1. The trim removed 6 bases at V and 3 bases at J, leaving 4 bases unmatched. Per germline, CDR1 MDHEN and CDR2 SYDVKM. CDR3 length: 14 amino acids. The CDR3 loop is CASRRTGINQPQHF. DNA of the CDR3: TGTGCCAGCAGGCGGACAGGGATCAATCAGCCCCAGCATTTT.

The chain has TRBV29-1 and TRBJ2-1; D is perhaps TRBD2 (5 bases). This CDR3 is built from 13 residues. V was pared by 3 bases and J by 6 bases, with 12 bases between. The V gene's germline CDR1 is SQVTM and CDR2 ANQGSEA. The DNA of the CDR3 is TGCAGCGTTGAGTCGGGGTTGGGCAATGAGCAGTTCTTC. Translation: CSVESGLGNEQFF.

J is TRBJ2-2 and V is TRBV30; a weak D match, TRBD2 (6 bases). The CDR3 loop spans 12 amino acids. V lost 2 bases to trimming and J lost 7 bases, with 8 bases between them. Germline V gene data show CDR1 as GTSNPN and CDR2 as SVGIG (reference sequence). CDR3: CAWSLGGGELFF. The CDR3, as DNA: TGTGCCTGGAGTTTGGGGGGCGGGGAGCTGTTTTTT.

J is TRBJ2-5 and V is TRBV7-2, with 10 positions matching TRBD2. This CDR3 spans 15 amino acids. Germline CDR1 reads SGHTA; CDR2 reads FQGNSA. The junction had 6 bases not matched to a gene; V was cut back by 4 bases and J by 4 bases. The CDR3 here is CASSSLAGVGETQYF. The CDR3 DNA reads TGTGCCAGCAGCTCGCTAGCGGGAGTTGGAGAGACCCAGTACTTC.

This clone was seen only once. This sequence joins TRBV7-9 and TRBJ1-1; D possibly corresponds to TRBD1 (5 bases). In germline, CDR1 is SEHNR, CDR2 FQNEAQ (reference sequence). The CDR3 runs to 16 residues. V lost 4 bases and J 0 bases, leaving 15 bases between the germline ends. CDR3 nucleotide sequence: TGTGCCAGCAGCTACGGACCCAAAGGGGTGAACACTGAAGCTTTCTTT. It encodes CASSYGPKGVNTEAFF.